This T cell receptor beta chain was profiled in a study of blood T cell repertoires in COVID-19. Study background: Collection of acute and convalescent COVID-19 samples took place in the United States, Italy and Spain. PBMCs, B-cell-depleted T cells, or T cells were the source of the cDNA or gDNA that made up the material.

The V end was cut by 4 bases, the J end by 6 bases, with 10 bases between. The CDR3 sequence is 13 residues long. CDR1 and CDR2 from the germline V gene are MRHNA and SNTAGT. Clones were read by immunoSEQ multiplex PCR, and TCRdb kept only the in-frame ones, dropping some. This sample has 35,000 to 55,000 clones, with about nine tenths found just once. The rearrangement joins TRBV6-4 to TRBJ2-1, with D maybe TRBD1 (7 bases). The TCR sequence derives from a man in his sixties with active COVID-19. Material for sequencing was peripheral blood. The DNA for the CDR3 is TGTGCCAGCAGTGGACAGGGAGGCAATGAGCAGTTCTTC. Residues: CASSGQGGNEQFF.